Listed here is a single T cell receptor (beta chain). Its antigen remains undetermined. The record has no base qualities; no much larger clone is one base away. Ophthalmopathy patients had moderately to severely active disease, Clinical Activity Score of at least 3, NOSPECS grade of at least 4, and duration under 3 months. Any patient with an uncontrolled infection, another autoimmune disease, pregnancy or lactation was excluded. Diagnoses were based on clinical symptoms, serum thyroxine and TRAb, thyroid ultrasound and orbital computed tomography. Ficoll-Paque density gradient centrifugation was used to isolate PBMCs from approximately 10 ml of fresh peripheral blood. Trizol reagent was used to extract total RNA, and RNA quality was then checked on an Agilent 2100 Bioanalyzer. The entry originates in a study of T cells in Graves' hyperthyroidism and ophthalmopathy (dated by TCRdb to the late 2010s). Context from the whole study: Peripheral blood samples were taken at the time of initial diagnosis, prior to any treatment. TCR V-J signatures able to tell the groups apart were searched for in a discovery cohort of 90 to 100 patients, of whom over 40 had Graves' ophthalmopathy and 57 had stable Graves' hyperthyroidism. Prospective prediction of ophthalmopathy was tested in an independent validation cohort consisting of fewer than 20 hyperthyroidism patients and approximately 16 patients who later progressed to ophthalmopathy. The 100 or so discovery patients were randomly split 7:3 into training and test sets. Thyroid tissue and blood T-cell repertoires from several Graves' hyperthyroidism patients were also compared in the study. After blood sampling, hyperthyroidism patients were treated with methimazole at a starting dose of 30 mg daily, and ophthalmopathy patients were treated with high-dose intravenous methylprednisolone. According to the paper, TCR Vbeta CDR3 sequencing was carried out on around 140 peripheral blood samples, which came from over 40 ophthalmopathy, 80 or so hyperthyroidism and some 17 progressor patients.

The CDR3, cysteine through phenylalanine, is 18 amino acids long. Of all the DNA, just the CDR3 is kept, 54 bases in frame from base 1. Between the V and J ends, shortened by 0 bases and 4 bases respectively, the junction contains 18 bases. The germline V gene gives CDR1 as LGHNA and CDR2 as YNFKEQ. Beyond this particular receptor, the publication reports: Ophthalmopathy was separated from stable hyperthyroidism by a 13 V-J signature model, with approximately 86% sensitivity and about 81% specificity obtained in cross-validation and 80%/75% obtained in testing. Sample size was not statistically predetermined, and blinding of investigators to group allocation was not performed. Blood samples also contained most of the expanded thyroid clonotypes (frequency above 0.001), which suggests that blood repertoires may reflect thyroid immune responses. During validation, the model predicted progression to ophthalmopathy a median of approximately 6 months ahead of onset, with more than 55% sensitivity and 72% to 80% specificity.

The TCR beta CDR3 regions were amplified from RNA transcripts. The TCR CDR3 was subjected to a first round of RT-PCR using the HTBI primer set and the Qiagen OneStep RT-PCR kit. The libraries were constructed in a second round of multiplex PCR and then size-selected and purified. The libraries were sequenced on an Illumina HiSeq2000 using paired-end 100 bp reads. Turning to the authors' computational methods: SOAPnuke was used to process the raw data, throwing out any read that contained adapters or uncalled bases, had a mean Phred below 15, or lacked an exact constant-primer or identifier match. High-quality paired reads were merged with COPE v1.2.5, and unique nucleotide sequences were defined as clonotypes. MiTCR v1.1 was used to align the clonotypes against IMGT TRBV, TRBD and TRBJ reference segments. Only V-J combinations with frequency above 0.0001, covering about 99% of repertoires, were analysed. A TCS score was defined as the ratio between F50 (clonal expansion) and ExV (chaos), using BLOSUM62-based TCRdist between CDR3 peptides within each V-J. Welch's t-statistics and random forest reduced fewer than 600 V-J features to some 14, which were used in a naive Bayes classifier (R e1071). TCRdb itself trimmed the public reads at Q25 with fastp, ran MiXCR and retained productive beta chains. Every CDR3 protein is listed once, alongside the most common genes and DNA of its rows. TCRdb assigned the V and J calls; the authors' analysis was not used. Recorded for this sample are under 400,000 distinct CDR3 sequences; 15% to 20% of them occurred a single time. The ten largest clones capture roughly a sixth of the sample.

Sequencing was performed on blood. This TCR was sampled from a woman aged 40 to 55 with Graves' ophthalmopathy. The V gene is TRBV4-2 and the J gene is TRBJ2-2; the D segment could be TRBD2, given 6 matching bases. The nucleotides read TGTGCCAGCAGCCAAGAGGGGGATACGGGAGTAAGCACCGGGGAGCTGTTTTTT. This sequence encodes CASSQEGDTGVSTGELFF.